The T cell receptor beta chain under discussion was sequenced for a study of beta chain features in type 1 diabetes. Study-level results: VDJ junctions in type 1 diabetes patients carried more deletions and fewer insertions. Moderate but significant shortening of TCRB CDR3s was recorded in all four CD4+ subsets from Type 1 diabetes patients.

As regards this clone: Its specificity is not known.

Sorted CD4+ subsets: naive, central memory, regulatory, stem cell-like memory (CD45RO/CCR7/CD25/CD127/CD95/CD27 panel). All of the isolated RNA was reverse transcribed, so expressed TCRB transcripts were sequenced. Samples of naive, central memory and regulatory T cells yielded a mean of around 3.7 million reads. Sequencing was performed with immunoSEQ multiplex PCR; in TCRdb, only in-frame clones are kept and a portion is missing. The data contain about 130,000 clones, 9% to 9.5% of them singletons. V was clipped by 5 bases and J by 3 bases; unmatched bases: 8. Per germline, CDR1 LNHDA and CDR2 SQIVND (reference sequence). The CDR3 runs 16 residues.

Specimen: central memory CD4+ T cells from blood. This sequence was found in a man aged 18 to 35 in good health. The chain recombines TRBV19 with TRBJ2-2, with TRBD1 matching over 8 bases. The CDR3 DNA is TGTGCCAGTAGTCTCAGACAGGGGTCGGACACCGGGGAGCTGTTTTTT. Encoded protein: CASSLRQGSDTGELFF.